The 20 T cell receptor beta chains reported below all come from one sample, sequenced in a study of beta chain features in type 1 diabetes. Investigators reverse transcribed all isolated RNA, so they sequenced expressed TCRB transcripts. Generated by immunoSEQ multiplex PCR, the TCRdb table keeps only in-frame clones and is missing some. The data show 810,000 or so clones, roughly 15% seen once. Sequences were obtained from naive CD4+ T cells from blood. These receptor sequences come from a woman aged 18-29 years in good health.

This clone was found a few times. The V gene is TRBV11-2, the J gene TRBJ2-7; D tentatively reads TRBD1 or TRBD2 (5 bases each). In germline, CDR1 is SGHAT, CDR2 FQNNGV. This CDR3 has 15 residues. Trimming removed 4 bases at V and 1 base at J, with 14 bases between. In DNA, the CDR3 is TGTGCCAGCAGCTCGACCTGGGACGGGTCCTACGAGCAGTACTTC. Its protein is CASSSTWDGSYEQYF.

CDR3 protein: CASSFSPSSYEQYF. CDR3 DNA sequence: TGTGCCAGCAGCTTTTCGCCTAGCTCGTACGAGCAGTACTTC. The chain couples TRBV11-1 to TRBJ2-7; a weak D match, TRBD2 (5 bases). CDR3 length: 14 residues. CDR1 is SGHAT, CDR2 FQDESV, per germline (reference sequence). V lost 3 bases, J lost 4 bases, and 13 bases lay in between.

The CDR3 nucleotides are TGCGCCAGCAGCCAAGTTATACACTTCCTCGACGAGCAGTACTTC. Protein product: CASSQVIHFLDEQYF. The chain joins TRBV4-1 to TRBJ2-7; D ambiguous. The V gene's germline CDR1 is MGHRA and CDR2 YSYEKL. V was cut by 1 base and J by 5 bases, with 15 bases left in between. CDR3 length: 15 amino acids.

This clone was counted between two and nine times. The chain employs TRBV10-1 and TRBJ2-1, with 9 bases aligning to TRBD2. CDR1 WNHNN and CDR2 SYGVQD come from the germline V gene (reference sequence). This CDR3 has 15 amino acids. V lost 7 bases to trimming and J lost 8 bases; unmatched junction nucleotides: 12. The CDR3 DNA is TGCGCCAGCATATCGGAGACTAGCGGCGGCGATGAGCAGTTCTTC. Its protein is CASISETSGGDEQFF.

The rearrangement uses TRBV19 and TRBJ2-1; 13 bases map to TRBD2. The ends lost 5 bases at V and 6 bases at J; junction bases unmatched: 4. Germline CDR1 and CDR2: LNHDA and SQIVND (reference sequence). The CDR3 length is 15 residues. Here the CDR3 reads CASSRLAGGPNEQFF. The CDR3 nucleotides read TGTGCCAGTAGTCGACTAGCGGGAGGCCCCAATGAGCAGTTCTTC.

The chain employs TRBV4-3 and TRBJ2-3, with TRBD2 matching 15 bases. The V gene end was trimmed by 6 bases and the J gene end by 6 bases; junction bases not matched to a gene: 10. Germline V gives CDR1 LGHNA, CDR2 YSLEER. There are 17 residues in the CDR3. The CDR3 DNA follows: TGCGCCAGCAGGGGCGGGGGACTAGCGGGAGGTTCGGATACGCAGTATTTT. Its protein is CASRGGGLAGGSDTQYF.

There are a few counts of this clone. In the same sample, other DNA sequences code for this CDR3. The rearrangement uses TRBV6-5 and TRBJ2-1, with D hard to call. V was trimmed by 4 bases and J by 9 bases, leaving 7 bases between them. This CDR3 has 11 amino acids. CDR1 MNHEY and CDR2 SVGAGI come from the germline V gene. The CDR3 region is CASSSLGEQFF. CDR3 coding DNA: TGTGCCAGCAGTTCCCTAGGTGAGCAGTTCTTC.

The chain combines TRBV19 with TRBJ2-1, with 8 bases identical to TRBD1. The germline CDR1 and CDR2 sequences are LNHDA and SQIVND (reference sequence). The CDR3 is made up of 15 amino acids. V lost 4 bases, J lost 6 bases, and 8 bases stayed unmatched. As DNA, the CDR3 is TGTGCCAGTAGTAAAGGACAGGGTATCCGCAATGAGCAGTTCTTC. It specifies CASSKGQGIRNEQFF.

This sequence joins TRBV6-6 and TRBJ1-2, with D possibly being TRBD1 (6 bases). CDR1 is MNHNY, CDR2 SVGAGI, per germline (reference sequence). CDR3 length: 16 residues. V gave up 8 bases and J gave up 6 bases, with 25 bases separating them. The CDR3 DNA sequence: TGTGCCAGCGGCCAGGGGTGGCCCATAGGTCGAGATGGCTACACCTTC. Encoded protein: CASGQGWPIGRDGYTF.

This clone has more than one count but fewer than ten. The chain combines TRBV9 with TRBJ2-1; a possible D gene is TRBD1 (6 bases). V was cut by 0 bases and J by 2 bases, with 9 bases left in between. The CDR3 length is 15 residues. CDR1 and CDR2 (germline): SGDLS, YYNGEE. The CDR3 nucleotides are TGTGCCAGCAGCGTAGACGGGACACCCTACAATGAGCAGTTCTTC. Residues: CASSVDGTPYNEQFF.

As to this clone: In the same sample, other DNA sequences code for this CDR3. The V call is TRBV6-5, the J call TRBJ2-3; no clear D gene. Trimming took 0 bases from V and 2 from J, leaving 6 bases between them. Germline values: CDR1 MNHEY, CDR2 SVGAGI. This CDR3 is 14 amino acids long. CDR3 sequence reads: CASSYSTPTDTQYF. In DNA form, the CDR3 reads TGTGCCAGCAGTTACTCGACACCCACAGATACGCAGTATTTT.

J is TRBJ1-1 and V is TRBV4-3; D unresolved. V gave up 1 base and J gave up 1 base, with 7 bases separating them. The CDR3 contains 14 residues. CDR1 LGHNA and CDR2 YSLEER come from the germline V gene. The DNA of the CDR3 is TGCGCCAGCAGCCAAGTAGCCGGGAACACTGAAGCTTTCTTT. Translating gives CASSQVAGNTEAFF.

This clone was observed a handful of times. This chain uses TRBV2 with TRBJ2-5, with unresolved D. The CDR3 is 11 residues long. The V end was cut by 7 bases, the J end by 3 bases, with 6 bases between. Per germline, CDR1 SNHLY and CDR2 FYNNEI. The CDR3 sequence: CASTTEETQYF. The CDR3 bases are TGTGCCAGCACGACGGAAGAGACCCAGTACTTC.

This clone appeared a few times. The sample carries other DNA sequences with the same CDR3. The rearrangement links TRBV20-1 to TRBJ2-1; the D is unclear. V was shortened by 3 bases and J by 4 bases, with 4 bases between the two germline ends. The germline V gene has CDR1 DFQATT and CDR2 SNEGSKA (reference sequence). This CDR3 is built from 11 residues. In DNA, the CDR3 is TGCAGTGCTAGTAATTACAATGAGCAGTTCTTC. It is translated as CSASNYNEQFF.

This clone appeared a few times. The V gene is TRBV28, the J gene TRBJ2-2; D might be TRBD2 (5 bases). This CDR3 comprises 14 residues. The germline V gene encodes CDR1 MDHEN and CDR2 SYDVKM. V lost 8 bases and J lost 0, with 10 bases in between. The CDR3 region is CASWERSNTGELFF. CDR3 coding DNA: TGTGCCAGCTGGGAGCGGTCGAACACCGGGGAGCTGTTTTTT. Using reference TRBV28 and TRBJ2-2 for the parts outside the CDR3, the full variable domain is DVKVTQSSRYLVKRTGEKVFLECVQDMDHENMFWYRQDPGLGLRLIYFSYDVKMKEKGDIPEGYSVSREKKERFSLILESASTNQTSMYLCASWERSNTGELFFGEGSRLTVL.

This clone was seen a handful of times. A junction end diverges from the germline sequence, so it may reflect a read error. The gene calls are TRBV6-1 and TRBJ2-4, with TRBD2 as a possible D gene (7 bases). The CDR3 length is 16 residues. Looked up from germline, CDR1 is MNHNS and CDR2 is SASEGT. The CDR3 is CASSETRGTINLVGIF. The CDR3 coding sequence is TGTGCCAGCAGTGAAACGAGGGGGACTATTAATCTGGTGGGGATCTTC.

The rearrangement joins TRBV7-2 to TRBJ2-7; 7 bases align to TRBD1. Germline assignment: CDR1 SGHTA and CDR2 FQGNSA. This CDR3 has 14 amino acids. Trimming took 1 base from V and 2 from J; bases not matched to a gene: 2. In nucleotides, the CDR3 is TGTGCCAGCAGCTTAGTGGGACAGACCTACGAGCAGTACTTC. It specifies CASSLVGQTYEQYF.

The gene calls are TRBV7-2 and TRBJ2-7, with TRBD1 matching 8 bases. The CDR3 length is 12 residues. Germline trimming cut 4 bases from V and 4 bases from J; bases unmatched to any gene: 0. Per germline, CDR1 SGHTA and CDR2 FQGNSA. The chain's CDR3 is CASSWTGYEQYF. The CDR3 bases are TGTGCCAGCAGCTGGACAGGGTACGAGCAGTACTTC.

There are a few counts of this clone. The J gene is TRBJ2-1, the V gene TRBV18; 7 nucleotides agree with TRBD1. Germline lookup yields CDR1 KGHSH and CDR2 LQKENI. The CDR3 spans 17 residues. The V gene end was trimmed by 0 bases and the J gene end by 5 bases; junction bases not matched to a gene: 10. In nucleotides, the CDR3 is TGTGCCAGCTCACCACCGGGTTCGACAGGGAAAGACAATGAGCAGTTCTTC. Translating gives CASSPPGSTGKDNEQFF.

The chain has TRBV28 and TRBJ1-2, with 7 bases identical to TRBD1. From germline, CDR1 is MDHEN and CDR2 SYDVKM. The CDR3 has 14 amino acids. J was trimmed by 4 bases and V by 8 bases; bases with no gene match: 10. The CDR3, as DNA: TGTGCCAGCCTAAGGGACAGCCTTCCCTATGGCTACACCTTC. Its protein product is CASLRDSLPYGYTF.